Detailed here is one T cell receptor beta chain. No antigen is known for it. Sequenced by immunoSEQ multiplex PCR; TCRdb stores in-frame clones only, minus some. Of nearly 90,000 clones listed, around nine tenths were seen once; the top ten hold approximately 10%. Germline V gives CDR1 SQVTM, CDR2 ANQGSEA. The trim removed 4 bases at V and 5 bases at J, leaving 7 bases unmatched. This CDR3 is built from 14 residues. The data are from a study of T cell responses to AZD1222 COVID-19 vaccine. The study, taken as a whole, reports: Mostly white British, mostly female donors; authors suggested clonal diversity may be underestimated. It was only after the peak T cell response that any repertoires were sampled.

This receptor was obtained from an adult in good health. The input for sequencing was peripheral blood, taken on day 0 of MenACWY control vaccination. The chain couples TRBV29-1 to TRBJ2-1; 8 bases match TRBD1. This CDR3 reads CSVGTGTLNNEQFF. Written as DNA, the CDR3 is TGCAGCGTTGGGACAGGGACCCTTAACAATGAGCAGTTCTTC.